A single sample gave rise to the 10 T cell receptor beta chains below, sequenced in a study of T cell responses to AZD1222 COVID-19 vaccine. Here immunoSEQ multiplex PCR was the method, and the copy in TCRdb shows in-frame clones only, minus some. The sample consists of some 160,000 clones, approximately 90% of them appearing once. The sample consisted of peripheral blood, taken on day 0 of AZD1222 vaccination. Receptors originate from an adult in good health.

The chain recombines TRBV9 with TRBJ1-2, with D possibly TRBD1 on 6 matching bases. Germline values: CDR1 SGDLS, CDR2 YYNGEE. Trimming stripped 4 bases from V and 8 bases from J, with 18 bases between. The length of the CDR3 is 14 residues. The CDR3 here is CASSPSTGSRGYTF. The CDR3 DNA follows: TGTGCCAGCAGCCCAAGCACAGGGAGTAGAGGCTACACCTTC.

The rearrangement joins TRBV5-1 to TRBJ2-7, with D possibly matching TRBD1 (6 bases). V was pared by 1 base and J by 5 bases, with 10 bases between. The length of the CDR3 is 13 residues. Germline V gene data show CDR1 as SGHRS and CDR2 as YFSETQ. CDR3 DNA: TGCGCCAGCAGCTTGCTGGGGGCCCACGAGCAGTACTTC. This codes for CASSLLGAHEQYF.

CDR3: CASLSPGYEQYF. In nucleotides, the CDR3 is TGTGCCAGCTTATCCCCCGGCTACGAGCAGTACTTC. This chain joins TRBV28 and TRBJ2-7; D gene uncertain. CDR1 is MDHEN, CDR2 SYDVKM, per germline. The V end lost 8 bases, the J end lost 3 bases, and 11 bases lay between the germline ends. The CDR3 has 12 residues.

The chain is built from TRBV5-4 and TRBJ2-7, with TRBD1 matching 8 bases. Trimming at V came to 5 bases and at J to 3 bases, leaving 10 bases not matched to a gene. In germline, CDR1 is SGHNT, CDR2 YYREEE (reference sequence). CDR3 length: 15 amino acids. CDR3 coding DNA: TGTGCCAGCAGTCGTACCGGGACAGGTCGCTACGAGCAGTACTTC. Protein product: CASSRTGTGRYEQYF.

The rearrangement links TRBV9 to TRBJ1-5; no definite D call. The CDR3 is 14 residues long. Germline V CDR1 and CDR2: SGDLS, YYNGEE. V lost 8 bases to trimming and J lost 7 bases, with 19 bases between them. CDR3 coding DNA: TGTGCCAGTTCCACTATGGCTTATGGCCAGCCCCAGCATTTT. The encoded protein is CASSTMAYGQPQHF.

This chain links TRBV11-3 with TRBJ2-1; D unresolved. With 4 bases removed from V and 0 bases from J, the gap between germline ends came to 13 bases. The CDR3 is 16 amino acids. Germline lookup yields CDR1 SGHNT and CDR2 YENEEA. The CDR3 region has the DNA TGTGCCAGCAGCTCAGTTCTATCAAGCTCCTACAATGAGCAGTTCTTC. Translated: CASSSVLSSSYNEQFF.

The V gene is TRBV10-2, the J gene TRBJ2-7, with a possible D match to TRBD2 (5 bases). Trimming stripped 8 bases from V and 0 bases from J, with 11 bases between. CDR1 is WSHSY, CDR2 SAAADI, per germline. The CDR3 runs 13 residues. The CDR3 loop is CASGLDISYEQYF. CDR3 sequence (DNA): TGCGCCAGCGGACTCGACATCTCCTACGAGCAGTACTTC.

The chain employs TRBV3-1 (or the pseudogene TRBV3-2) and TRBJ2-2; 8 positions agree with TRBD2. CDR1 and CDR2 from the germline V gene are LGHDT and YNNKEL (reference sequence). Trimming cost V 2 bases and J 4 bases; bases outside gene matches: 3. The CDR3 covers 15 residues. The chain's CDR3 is CASSQRAGGTGELFF. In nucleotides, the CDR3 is TGTGCCAGCAGCCAAAGGGCGGGAGGCACCGGGGAGCTGTTTTTT.

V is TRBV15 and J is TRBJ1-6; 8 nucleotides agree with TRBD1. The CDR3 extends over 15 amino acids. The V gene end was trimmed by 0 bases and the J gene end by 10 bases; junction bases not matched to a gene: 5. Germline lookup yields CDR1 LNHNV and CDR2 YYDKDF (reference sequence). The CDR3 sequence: CATSRDRDRTSPLHF. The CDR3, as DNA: TGTGCCACCAGCAGAGACCGGGACAGGACCTCACCCCTCCACTTT.

As DNA, the CDR3 is TGTGCCACCAGCAGAGATCAGGGGACAACCTACGAGCAGTACTTC. It specifies CATSRDQGTTYEQYF. V usage is TRBV15 and J usage is TRBJ2-7, with TRBD1 as a possible D gene (6 bases). The CDR3 covers 15 residues. V lost 0 bases and J 2 bases, leaving 11 bases between the germline ends. Germline V gene data show CDR1 as LNHNV and CDR2 as YYDKDF (reference sequence).